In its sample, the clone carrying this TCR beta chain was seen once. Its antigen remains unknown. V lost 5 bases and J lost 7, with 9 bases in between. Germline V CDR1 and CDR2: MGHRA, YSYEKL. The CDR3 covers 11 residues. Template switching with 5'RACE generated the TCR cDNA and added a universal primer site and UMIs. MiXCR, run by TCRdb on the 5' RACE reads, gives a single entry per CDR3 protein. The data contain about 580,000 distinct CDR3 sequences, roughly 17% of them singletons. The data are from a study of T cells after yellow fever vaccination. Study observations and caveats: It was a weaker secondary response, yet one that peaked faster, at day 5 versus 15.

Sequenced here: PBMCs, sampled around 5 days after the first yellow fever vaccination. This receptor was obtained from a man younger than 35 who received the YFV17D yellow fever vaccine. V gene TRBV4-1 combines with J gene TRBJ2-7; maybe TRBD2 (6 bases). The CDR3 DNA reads TGCGCCAGCAGCACCCGGGGGGAGCAGTACTTC. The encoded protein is CASSTRGEQYF.